This T cell receptor beta chain was identified in a study of shared clonotypes between healthy human individuals. Study results and caveats: Generally, naive subsets came out with larger estimated richness than memory subsets.

Trimming removed 2 bases from V and 3 bases from J, with 13 bases in between. The CDR3 has 15 residues. In germline, CDR1 is SGHTA, CDR2 FQGNSA. Concerning this clone itself: The antigen is not known.

Here immunoSEQ multiplex PCR was the method, and the copy in TCRdb shows in-frame clones only, minus some. The data hold 1 million to 1.2 million clones, with approximately 80% observed a single time. The sample comprised memory CD4+ T cells from PBMCs. Subset here: CD45RA-negative fraction. The chain is built from TRBV7-2 and TRBJ1-2, with a weak D call TRBD1 (6 bases). The TCR was taken from a man between 18 and 35 years old in good health. Some clones in this sample may be carry-over from other donors' samples. CDR3 bases: TGTGCCAGCAGCTTATCAGGGGTTGGGCACTATGGCTACACCTTC. The encoded protein is CASSLSGVGHYGYTF.